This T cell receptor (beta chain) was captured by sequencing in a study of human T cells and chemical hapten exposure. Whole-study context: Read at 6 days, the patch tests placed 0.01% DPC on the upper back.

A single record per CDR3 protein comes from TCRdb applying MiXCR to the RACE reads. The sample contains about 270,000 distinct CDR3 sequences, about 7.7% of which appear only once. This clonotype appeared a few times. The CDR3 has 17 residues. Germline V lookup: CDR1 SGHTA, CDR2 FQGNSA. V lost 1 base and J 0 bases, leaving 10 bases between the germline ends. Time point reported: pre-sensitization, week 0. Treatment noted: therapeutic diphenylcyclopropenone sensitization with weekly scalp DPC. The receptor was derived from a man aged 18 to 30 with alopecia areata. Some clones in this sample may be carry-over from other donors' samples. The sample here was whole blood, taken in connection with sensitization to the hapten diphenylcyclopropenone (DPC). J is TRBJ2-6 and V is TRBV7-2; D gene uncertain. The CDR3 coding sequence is TGTGCCAGCAGCTTAGAGGACGGAAGCTCTGGGGCCAACGTCCTGACTTTC. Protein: CASSLEDGSSGANVLTF.